This TCR beta chain was obtained from a study of blood T cell repertoires in COVID-19. Study-wide context: COVID-19 samples collected from the United States, Italy and Spain covered acute and convalescent phases. T cells, B-cell-depleted T cells, or PBMCs provided the cDNA or gDNA that served as material.

Germline assignment: CDR1 SGHTA and CDR2 FQGNSA. This CDR3 has 14 residues. V shed 5 bases and J 7 bases; nucleotides not matched to a gene: 7. Per the original methods: Amplifying reference gene primers gave estimates of nucleated cell counts. Assay used: immunoSEQ multiplex PCR; TCRdb lists only in-frame clones, some missing. V and J calls and clone size are as listed in that table; D and trimming were resolved from the DNA. The data show tens of thousands of clones, more than 65% seen once. This sequence joins TRBV7-2 and TRBJ1-2; 10 bases fit TRBD1. The origin of this receptor is a woman between 65 and 79 years old with acute or convalescent COVID-19. The sample comprised peripheral blood. The CDR3 region is CASSRDRGLSGYTF. The CDR3 DNA follows: TGTGCCAGCAGCCGGGACAGGGGTTTGAGTGGCTACACCTTC.